This T cell receptor (beta chain) derives from a study of CD8+ T cells in alopecia areata (dated by TCRdb to the late 2010s). Looking at the study overall: Treated patients were enrolled in an open-label pilot trial of oral tofacitinib, 5 to 10 mg twice daily, for moderate-to-severe alopecia areata. Patients stayed on tofacitinib for 6 to 18 months and then had 6 months of follow-up off drug so that delayed response and recurrence could be assessed. High-throughput TCRbeta sequencing was used to examine T cell clonal expansion in alopecia areata in both the C3H/HeJ mouse model and human patients. In humans, TCRbeta sequencing was performed on scalp tissue and on sorted CD4+ and CD8+ peripheral blood T cells from healthy controls and from patients with patchy or totalis/universalis alopecia areata. Tofacitinib-treated patients had biopsies at baseline and at 4 and 24 weeks of treatment, with a later scalp biopsy in several patients. Scalp clonality was compared across normal scalp (n=4), patchy alopecia areata scalp (n=8), and alopecia totalis/universalis scalp (n=8). RNA was extracted with the PAXgene miRNA kit for fixed scalp, the miRNeasy kit for PBMCs, and the RNeasy kit for mouse skin. TCRbeta CDR3 regions were amplified by immunoSEQ multiplex PCR with 35 Vbeta forward and 13 Jbeta reverse primers. Here is what the overall study found, with its caveats: Compared with normal scalp, lesional scalp, particularly in alopecia totalis/universalis, had higher clonality and more expanded CD8+ clones, which suggests antigenic drive. TCR sequences shared between patients were less clear than in mice, possibly partly because of HLA diversity in the patient population. Unlike mouse skin, which is dominated by gammadelta T cells, normal human skin has resident alphabeta T cells that are also sequenced, and this complicates analysis of the scalp TCR repertoire.

The library was obtained by the immunoSEQ multiplex PCR assay. RNA was extracted from all samples and reverse transcribed into cDNA, which served as template for TCR sequencing. SuperScript III was used for first-strand cDNA synthesis, primed with a 2:1 mix of oligo-dT and random hexamers. A synthetic immune receptor repertoire was used to measure amplification bias, and any remaining bias was corrected computationally. As for the authors' bioinformatics: Raw reads were preprocessed to remove errors, and CDR3 was defined according to IMGT conventions as the region from the conserved cysteine to phenylalanine. To get clonality, Shannon entropy was normalized by log2 of the number of productive unique TCRs and the result was subtracted from 1. CD4 or CD8 identity of scalp clones was inferred by cross-referencing scalp TCRbeta sequences with sorted blood CD4 and CD8 repertoires. TCRdb mirrors the immuneACCESS table, restricted to in-frame sequences. Some clones are absent from its copies; in checked studies, under half trace to an unresolved V gene, and the reason for the others is unknown. The D gene and trimming were derived from the DNA, and the V and J assignments and clone size from that table. Across this sample there are some 170,000 clones, with approximately 59% seen only once. The top ten clones comprise roughly 14% of the sample.

Concerning this clone: This clone's antigen is unknown. One base away there is no much larger clone; base qualities are not given.

The intended sense of this specimen's time point label: baseline before oral tofacitinib. Peripheral blood and lesional scalp punch biopsies were obtained from patients with alopecia areata. PBMCs were separated by density centrifugation and stained for CD3, CD4 and CD8, after which CD4+ and CD8+ T cells were sorted on a FACSAria. The CDR3 sequence holds 13 residues, the cysteine and phenylalanine included. Just CDR3 DNA is preserved here, 39 bases in frame from base 1. The V and J ends are trimmed by 5 bases and 3 bases, leaving 10 bases between them. CDR1 and CDR2 (SGHRS, YFSETQ) derive from the germline V gene.

The sequencing used CD4+ T cells sorted from blood, collected at week 0. The chain couples TRBV5-1 to TRBJ2-3; the D gene could be either TRBD1 or TRBD2, each agreeing at 5 bases. This receptor was obtained from a human donor with alopecia areata. The DNA reads TGCGCCAGCAGTGAGGGGTGGACAGATACGCAGTATTTT. Its translation is CASSEGWTDTQYF.